Below, 19 T cell receptor beta chains from the same sample are listed, as sequenced in a study of blood T cell repertoires in COVID-19. The repertoire was sequenced with immunoSEQ multiplex PCR; TCRdb's copy has only in-frame clones and lacks some. The sample carries tens of thousands of clones, around 88% recorded once. The sequenced sample consisted of peripheral blood. These receptors were obtained from a woman in her fifties or sixties with COVID-19, enrolled during active disease.

V is TRBV28 and J is TRBJ1-2, with D tentatively TRBD1 (6 bases). The CDR3 runs 15 residues. V was cut by 4 bases and J by 0 bases, with 12 bases left in between. Germline V gives CDR1 MDHEN, CDR2 SYDVKM. The CDR3 region has the DNA TGTGCCAGCAGTTCCCAACAGGGATCTAACTATGGCTACACCTTC. Protein: CASSSQQGSNYGYTF.

The chain couples TRBV28 to TRBJ2-2; a weak D match, TRBD1 (6 bases). This CDR3 comprises 14 residues. Germline V CDR1 and CDR2: MDHEN, SYDVKM. Trimming cost V 5 bases and J 3 bases, with 10 bases left between them. CDR3 coding DNA: TGTGCCAGCAGTACGGACAGTTACACCGGGGAGCTGTTTTTT. Encoded protein: CASSTDSYTGELFF.

V is TRBV6-6 and J is TRBJ2-7, with D perhaps matching TRBD2 (5 bases). Germline CDR1 is MNHNY and CDR2 is SVGAGI (reference sequence). The CDR3 length is 13 residues. Trimming pared 2 bases from V and 2 bases from J, leaving 7 bases between. CDR3 sequence (DNA): TGTGCCAGCAGTTACGGGGAGCCCTACGAGCAGTACTTC. Its translation: CASSYGEPYEQYF.

This clone was observed once. The V and J genes are TRBV7-2 and TRBJ1-3, with D perhaps matching TRBD1 (6 bases). CDR1 and CDR2 (germline): SGHTA, FQGNSA. The CDR3 spans 16 residues. Trimming stripped 5 bases from V and 0 bases from J, with 14 bases between. The CDR3 here is CASSPGQFSSGNTIYF. DNA of the CDR3: TGTGCCAGCAGCCCCGGACAGTTCAGCTCTGGAAACACCATATATTTT.

The CDR3 sequence: CASKSFLEGVYNSPLHF. The CDR3 DNA reads TGTGCCAGCAAGTCGTTTCTAGAAGGCGTCTATAATTCACCCCTCCACTTT. J is TRBJ1-6 and V is TRBV19; D gene uncertain. This CDR3 region has 17 residues. Trimming removed 9 bases at V and 3 bases at J, with 21 bases between. Germline V gene lookup returns CDR1 LNHDA and CDR2 SQIVND (reference sequence).

J is TRBJ2-3 and V is TRBV25-1; 9 bases match TRBD2. Germline CDR1 is MGHDK and CDR2 is SYGVNS. V trimming: 1 base; J trimming: 4 bases; junction bases outside the gene matches: 6. The CDR3 loop spans 16 amino acids. The CDR3 bases are TGTGCCAGCAGTGAATGGGCTAGCGGGGTCTCAGATACGCAGTATTTT. Protein product: CASSEWASGVSDTQYF. Supplemented by reference TRBV25-1 and TRBJ2-3, the full variable domain reads EADIYQTPRYLVIGTGKKITLECSQTMGHDKMYWYQQDPGMELHLIHYSYGVNSTEKGDLSSESTVSRIRTEHFPLTLESARPSHTSQYLCASSEWASGVSDTQYFGPGTRLTVL.

The V and J genes are TRBV7-2 and TRBJ2-5, with a possible D match to TRBD1 (5 bases). The CDR3 contains 16 residues. Germline-derived CDR1 and CDR2 are SGHTA and FQGNSA. V dropped 2 bases and J dropped 2 bases, with 15 bases sitting between them. CDR3: CASSLLMGLGQETQYF. In nucleotides, the CDR3 is TGTGCCAGCAGCTTATTAATGGGGCTGGGGCAAGAGACCCAGTACTTC.

This clone occurred once. The chain has TRBV6-5 and TRBJ1-6; tentatively, D is TRBD1 (6 bases). The CDR3 contains 14 residues. In germline, CDR1 is MNHEY, CDR2 SVGAGI. Deletions cut 4 bases from V and 14 bases from J, with 18 bases between. Written as DNA, the CDR3 is TGTGCCAGCAGTTTTGCAGGGGCTGGTCTGGCCCTCCACTTT. This sequence encodes CASSFAGAGLALHF.

In this sample, this clone turned up a few times. This chain connects TRBV9 to TRBJ2-5, with 10 bases matching TRBD2. The CDR3 runs 15 residues. Germline CDR1 reads SGDLS; CDR2 reads YYNGEE. V dropped 8 bases and J dropped 5; count of bases not matched to a gene: 12. CDR3 in amino acids: CASTASGGRVETQYF. As DNA, the CDR3 is TGTGCCAGTACGGCTAGCGGGGGTCGGGTGGAGACCCAGTACTTC.

The chain recombines TRBV5-1 with TRBJ2-2; D remains unclear. Between the trimmed V and J ends, which lost 1 base and 2 bases, there was a span of 9 bases. The germline V gene has CDR1 SGHRS and CDR2 YFSETQ. The CDR3 loop spans 15 amino acids. CDR3 loop: CASSLRNSNTGELFF. For the CDR3, the DNA is TGCGCCAGCAGCTTGAGAAACTCCAACACCGGGGAGCTGTTTTTT.

The CDR3 sequence is CASSPDRVYGYTF. In DNA form, the CDR3 reads TGCGCCAGCAGCCCGGACAGGGTATATGGCTACACCTTC. The chain recombines TRBV5-1 with TRBJ1-2; the match to TRBD1 covers 8 bases. This CDR3 contains 13 residues. CDR1 and CDR2 from the germline V gene are SGHRS and YFSETQ. Trimming cost V 4 bases and J 5 bases; bases outside gene matches: 4. The variable domain in full, completed from reference TRBV5-1 and TRBJ1-2, reads KAGVTQTPRYLIKTRGQQVTLSCSPISGHRSVSWYQQTPGQGLQFLFEYFSETQRNKGNFPGRFSGRQFSNSRSEMNVSTLELGDSALYLCASSPDRVYGYTFGSGTRLTVV.

The V and J genes are TRBV10-3 and TRBJ2-2; D unclear. V was pared by 7 bases and J by 0 bases, with 9 bases between. Germline CDR1 ENHRY, CDR2 SYGVKD. CDR3 length: 14 amino acids. CDR3 coding DNA: TGTGCCATCACTAAGAAACCGAACACCGGGGAGCTGTTTTTT. Protein product: CAITKKPNTGELFF.

The sample holds a few counts of this clone. The chain couples TRBV24-1 to TRBJ2-7, with 7 positions matching TRBD1. Germline V gene lookup returns CDR1 KGHDR and CDR2 SFDVKD. This CDR3 has 14 amino acids. J gave up 2 bases and V 3 bases, and 3 bases lay outside the gene matches. In DNA, the CDR3 is TGTGCCACCAGTGATCCGACAGGGCCCTACGAGCAGTACTTC. Protein: CATSDPTGPYEQYF.

This clone came up a few times. This chain connects TRBV28 to TRBJ1-2; 7 bases fit TRBD1. Germline values: CDR1 MDHEN, CDR2 SYDVKM. Unmatched junction bases numbered 13, after V lost 6 bases and J lost 3 bases. This CDR3 has 16 residues. DNA of the CDR3: TGTGCCAGCAGGCTCCCGGGCCTCAGGGGGGACTATGGCTACACCTTC. This translates into CASRLPGLRGDYGYTF.

The chain combines TRBV11-2 with TRBJ2-5; a weak D match, TRBD1 (5 bases). CDR1 and CDR2 from the germline V gene are SGHAT and FQNNGV. V lost 1 base to trimming and J lost 1 base, with 16 bases between them. The length of the CDR3 is 17 residues. This chain's CDR3 is CASSLVHSWGAQETQYF. In DNA, the CDR3 is TGTGCCAGCAGCTTAGTCCACAGCTGGGGCGCCCAAGAGACCCAGTACTTC.

The chain employs TRBV29-1 and TRBJ1-4; 10 bases are a match to TRBD1. The germline V gene has CDR1 SQVTM and CDR2 ANQGSEA. This CDR3 is 14 amino acids long. J lost 7 bases, V lost 7 bases, and 9 bases had no gene match. The CDR3 reads CSGLTGGWGEKLFF. Here the CDR3 DNA reads TGCAGCGGTCTGACAGGGGGCTGGGGTGAAAAACTGTTTTTT.

In its sample, this clone was seen once. This chain connects TRBV19 to TRBJ1-2; weak D call: TRBD1 (5 bases). Trimming removed 4 bases from V and 2 bases from J, with 11 bases in between. The germline V gene has CDR1 LNHDA and CDR2 SQIVND (reference sequence). CDR3 length: 14 amino acids. The DNA for the CDR3 is TGTGCCAGTAGTAATTTGGGGCGGAACTATGGCTACACCTTC. It yields the protein CASSNLGRNYGYTF.

The chain links TRBV7-2 to TRBJ1-4; no firm D call. This CDR3 comprises 15 residues. V shed 5 bases and J shed 1 base, with 11 bases lying between them. Germline V gives CDR1 SGHTA, CDR2 FQGNSA. The CDR3 nucleotides are TGTGCCAGCAGCCGTTCGTACGGAACTAATGAAAAACTGTTTTTT. Translation gives CASSRSYGTNEKLFF.

The V call is TRBV18, the J call TRBJ1-5; D perhaps matches TRBD1 (6 bases). V was clipped by 3 bases and J by 5 bases, with 8 bases between them. The germline V gene encodes CDR1 KGHSH and CDR2 LQKENI. The CDR3 totals 13 residues. In DNA form, the CDR3 reads TGTGCCAGCTCACCGAGGACAGATCAGCCCCAGCATTTT. Protein sequence: CASSPRTDQPQHF.